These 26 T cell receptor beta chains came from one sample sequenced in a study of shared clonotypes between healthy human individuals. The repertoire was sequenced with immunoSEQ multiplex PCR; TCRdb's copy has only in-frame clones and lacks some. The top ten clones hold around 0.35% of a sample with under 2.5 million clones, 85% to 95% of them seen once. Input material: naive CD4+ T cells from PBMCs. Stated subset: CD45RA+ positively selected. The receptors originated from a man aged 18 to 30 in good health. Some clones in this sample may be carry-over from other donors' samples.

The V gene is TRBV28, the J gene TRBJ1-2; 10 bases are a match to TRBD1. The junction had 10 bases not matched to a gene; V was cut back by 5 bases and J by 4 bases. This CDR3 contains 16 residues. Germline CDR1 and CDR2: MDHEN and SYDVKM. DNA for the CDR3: TGTGCCAGCAGTCGGACCGGGACAGGGGCCCCCTATGGCTACACCTTC. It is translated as CASSRTGTGAPYGYTF.

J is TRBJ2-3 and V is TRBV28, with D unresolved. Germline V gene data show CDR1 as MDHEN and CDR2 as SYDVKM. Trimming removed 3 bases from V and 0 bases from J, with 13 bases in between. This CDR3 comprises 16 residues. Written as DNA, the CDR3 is TGTGCCAGCAGTTTCGCCCCCGAACAGAGCACAGATACGCAGTATTTT. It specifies CASSFAPEQSTDTQYF. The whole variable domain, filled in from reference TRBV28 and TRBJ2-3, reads DVKVTQSSRYLVKRTGEKVFLECVQDMDHENMFWYRQDPGLGLRLIYFSYDVKMKEKGDIPEGYSVSREKKERFSLILESASTNQTSMYLCASSFAPEQSTDTQYFGPGTRLTVL.

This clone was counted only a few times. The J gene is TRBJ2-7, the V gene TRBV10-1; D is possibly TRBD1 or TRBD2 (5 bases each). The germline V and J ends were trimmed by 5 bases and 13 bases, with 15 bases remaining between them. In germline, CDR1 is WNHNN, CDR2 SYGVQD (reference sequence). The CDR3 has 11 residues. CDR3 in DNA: TGCGCCAGCAGTACTGGGGGTCCCCAATACTTC. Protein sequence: CASSTGGPQYF.

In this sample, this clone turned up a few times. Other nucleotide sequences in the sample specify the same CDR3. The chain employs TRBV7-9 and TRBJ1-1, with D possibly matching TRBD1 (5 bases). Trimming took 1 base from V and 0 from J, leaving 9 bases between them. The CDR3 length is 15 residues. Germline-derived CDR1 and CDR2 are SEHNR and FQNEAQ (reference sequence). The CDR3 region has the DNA TGTGCCAGCAGCTTAGGGCAGGGCCTGAACACTGAAGCTTTCTTT. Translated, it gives CASSLGQGLNTEAFF.

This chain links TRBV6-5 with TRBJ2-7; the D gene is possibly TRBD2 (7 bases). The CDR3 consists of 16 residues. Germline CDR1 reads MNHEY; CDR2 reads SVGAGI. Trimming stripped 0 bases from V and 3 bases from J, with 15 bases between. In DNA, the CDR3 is TGTGCCAGCAGTTACTCGGCGGGGGCGTTCCACTACGAGCAGTACTTC. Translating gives CASSYSAGAFHYEQYF.

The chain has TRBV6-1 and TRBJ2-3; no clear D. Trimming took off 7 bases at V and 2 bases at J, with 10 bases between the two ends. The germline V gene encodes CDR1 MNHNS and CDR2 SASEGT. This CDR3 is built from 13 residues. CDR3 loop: CASTQSPTDTQYF. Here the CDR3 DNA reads TGTGCCAGCACCCAGTCCCCCACAGATACGCAGTATTTT.

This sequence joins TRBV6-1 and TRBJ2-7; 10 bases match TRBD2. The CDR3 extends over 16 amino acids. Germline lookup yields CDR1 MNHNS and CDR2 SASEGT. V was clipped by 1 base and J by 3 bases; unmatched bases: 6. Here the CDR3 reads CASSEEWTSGFYEQYF. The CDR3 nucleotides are TGTGCCAGCAGTGAAGAATGGACTAGCGGCTTCTACGAGCAGTACTTC.

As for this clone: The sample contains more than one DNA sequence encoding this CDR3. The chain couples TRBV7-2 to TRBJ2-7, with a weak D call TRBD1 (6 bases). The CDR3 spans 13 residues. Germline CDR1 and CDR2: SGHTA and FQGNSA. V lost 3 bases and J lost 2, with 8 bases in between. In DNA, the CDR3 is TGTGCCAGCAGCTTGGACAGAGCCTACGAGCAGTACTTC. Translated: CASSLDRAYEQYF.

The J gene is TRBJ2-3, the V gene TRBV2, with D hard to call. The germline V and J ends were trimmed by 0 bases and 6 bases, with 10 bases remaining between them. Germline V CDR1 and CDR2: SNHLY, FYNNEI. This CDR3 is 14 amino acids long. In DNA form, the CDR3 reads TGTGCCAGCAGTGAAGCGGGGAATGGGGATACGCAGTATTTT. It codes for CASSEAGNGDTQYF.

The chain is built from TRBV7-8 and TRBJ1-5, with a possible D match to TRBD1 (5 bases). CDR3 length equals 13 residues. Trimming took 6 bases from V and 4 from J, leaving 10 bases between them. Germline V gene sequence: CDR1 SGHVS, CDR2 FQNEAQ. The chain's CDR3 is CASRGRENQPQHF. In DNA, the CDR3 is TGTGCCAGCAGAGGCAGGGAGAATCAGCCCCAGCATTTT.

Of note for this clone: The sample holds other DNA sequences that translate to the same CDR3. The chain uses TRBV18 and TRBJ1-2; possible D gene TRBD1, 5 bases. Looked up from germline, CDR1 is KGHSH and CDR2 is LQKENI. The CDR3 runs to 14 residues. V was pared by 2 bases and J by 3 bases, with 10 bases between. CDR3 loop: CASSPGREDYGYTF. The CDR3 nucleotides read TGTGCCAGCTCACCAGGCAGGGAGGACTATGGCTACACCTTC.

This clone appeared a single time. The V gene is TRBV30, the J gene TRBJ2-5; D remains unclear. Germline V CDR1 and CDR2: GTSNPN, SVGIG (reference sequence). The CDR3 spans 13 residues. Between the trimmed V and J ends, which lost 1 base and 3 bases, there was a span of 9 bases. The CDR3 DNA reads TGTGCCTGGAGTGCAGAGACTGAAGAGACCCAGTACTTC. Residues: CAWSAETEETQYF.

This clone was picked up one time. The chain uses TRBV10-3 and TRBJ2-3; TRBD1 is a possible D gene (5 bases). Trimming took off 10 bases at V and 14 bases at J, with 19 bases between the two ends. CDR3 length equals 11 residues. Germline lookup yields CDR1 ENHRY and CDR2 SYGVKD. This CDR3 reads CATRLGQQRYF. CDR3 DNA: TGTGCCACCCGTCTGGGGCAGCAAAGGTATTTT.

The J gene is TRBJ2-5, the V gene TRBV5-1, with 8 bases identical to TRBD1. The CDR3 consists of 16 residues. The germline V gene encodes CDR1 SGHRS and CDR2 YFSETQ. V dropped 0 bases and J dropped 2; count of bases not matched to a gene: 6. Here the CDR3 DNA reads TGCGCCAGCAGCTTGGGCTTACAGGGGGTTCAAGAGACCCAGTACTTC. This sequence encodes CASSLGLQGVQETQYF.

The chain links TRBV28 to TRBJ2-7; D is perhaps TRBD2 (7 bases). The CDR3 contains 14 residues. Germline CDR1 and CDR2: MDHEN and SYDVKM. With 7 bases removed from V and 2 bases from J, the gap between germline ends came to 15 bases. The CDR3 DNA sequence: TGTGCCAGCACTTCCCCGGGGGGCGCCTACGAGCAGTACTTC. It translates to CASTSPGGAYEQYF.

The chain's CDR3 is CASSPGTGVNSPLHF. As DNA, the CDR3 is TGTGCCAGCAGCCCAGGGACAGGCGTTAATTCACCCCTCCACTTT. The V call is TRBV7-9, the J call TRBJ1-6; 8 positions match TRBD1. CDR1 is SEHNR, CDR2 FQNEAQ, per germline (reference sequence). The CDR3 has 15 amino acids. With V trimmed by 5 bases and J by 6 bases, 6 bases remained unmatched.

CDR3 coding DNA: TGTGCCACGACTAGCGGGAGGGCCACAGATACGCAGTATTTT. As protein: CATTSGRATDTQYF. The gene calls are TRBV7-2 and TRBJ2-3, with TRBD2 matching 14 bases. CDR1 and CDR2 (germline): SGHTA, FQGNSA. CDR3 length: 14 amino acids. With 10 bases clipped from V and 2 bases from J, the junction kept 2 bases outside the gene matches.

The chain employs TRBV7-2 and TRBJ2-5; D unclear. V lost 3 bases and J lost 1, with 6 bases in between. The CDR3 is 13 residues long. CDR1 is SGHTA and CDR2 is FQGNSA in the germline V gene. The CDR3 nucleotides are TGTGCCAGCAGCTTTAGCTTCCAAGAGACCCAGTACTTC. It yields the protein CASSFSFQETQYF.

CDR3 residues: CASSLLGGSTEAFF. The CDR3 bases are TGTGCCAGCAGCTTACTTGGGGGGAGCACTGAAGCTTTCTTT. The V gene is TRBV7-2, the J gene TRBJ1-1; perhaps TRBD1 as D (5 bases). V lost 2 bases and J lost 4, with 11 bases in between. The germline V gene encodes CDR1 SGHTA and CDR2 FQGNSA. There are 14 residues in the CDR3.

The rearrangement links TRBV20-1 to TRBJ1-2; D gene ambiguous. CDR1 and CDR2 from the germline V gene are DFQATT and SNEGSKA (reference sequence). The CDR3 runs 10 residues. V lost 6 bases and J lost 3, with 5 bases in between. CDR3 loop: CSAGDYGYTF. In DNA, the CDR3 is TGCAGTGCCGGGGACTATGGCTACACCTTC.

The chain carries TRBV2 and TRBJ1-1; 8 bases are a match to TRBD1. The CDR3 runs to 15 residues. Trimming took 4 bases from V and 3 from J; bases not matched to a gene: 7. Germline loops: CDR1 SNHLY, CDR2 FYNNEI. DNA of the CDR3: TGTGCCAGCAGTGCCCTTGGCAGGGGGCACACTGAAGCTTTCTTT. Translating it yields CASSALGRGHTEAFF.

The CDR3 nucleotides are TGTGCCAGCAGTTACTCGCTGGGAGACACTGAAGCTTTCTTT. It yields the protein CASSYSLGDTEAFF. The chain joins TRBV6-6 to TRBJ1-1; D remains ambiguous. V lost 0 bases, J lost 3 bases, and 8 bases lay in between. This CDR3 contains 14 residues. Looked up from germline, CDR1 is MNHNY and CDR2 is SVGAGI (reference sequence).

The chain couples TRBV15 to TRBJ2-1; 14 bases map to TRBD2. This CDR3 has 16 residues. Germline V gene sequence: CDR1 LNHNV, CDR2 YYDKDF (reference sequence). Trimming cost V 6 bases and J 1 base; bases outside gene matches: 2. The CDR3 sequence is CATRGTSGSSYNEQFF. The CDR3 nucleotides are TGTGCCACCAGGGGGACTAGCGGGAGTTCCTACAATGAGCAGTTCTTC.

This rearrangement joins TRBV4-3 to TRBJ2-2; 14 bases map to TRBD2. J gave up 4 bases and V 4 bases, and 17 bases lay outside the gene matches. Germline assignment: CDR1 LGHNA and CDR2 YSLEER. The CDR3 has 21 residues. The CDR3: CASSRYPGLAGEGVSTGELFF. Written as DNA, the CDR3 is TGCGCCAGCAGCCGCTACCCGGGACTAGCGGGAGAGGGCGTTAGCACCGGGGAGCTGTTTTTT.

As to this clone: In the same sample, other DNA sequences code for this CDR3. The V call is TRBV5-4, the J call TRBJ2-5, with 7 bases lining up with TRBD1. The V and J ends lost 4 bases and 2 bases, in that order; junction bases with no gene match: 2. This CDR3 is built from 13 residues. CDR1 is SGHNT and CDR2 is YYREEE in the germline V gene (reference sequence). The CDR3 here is CASSTDRQETQYF. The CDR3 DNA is TGTGCCAGCAGCACGGACAGGCAAGAGACCCAGTACTTC.

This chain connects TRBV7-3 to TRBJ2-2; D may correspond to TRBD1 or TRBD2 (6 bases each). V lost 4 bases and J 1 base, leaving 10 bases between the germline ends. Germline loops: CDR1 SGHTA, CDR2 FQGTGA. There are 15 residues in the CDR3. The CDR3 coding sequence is TGTGCCAGCAGCTGGGGGGCAGGGAACACCGGGGAGCTGTTTTTT. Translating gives CASSWGAGNTGELFF.